This TCR beta chain is drawn from a study of Graves' ophthalmopathy and Graves' hyperthyroidism. Researchers took RNA transcripts and amplified TCR beta CDR3 regions from them. In the first round, RT-PCR was carried out with HTBI primers, and a multiplex PCR formed the second round. MiXCR, run by TCRdb on the multiplex PCR reads, gives a single entry per CDR3 protein. The sample lists 300,000 to 450,000 distinct CDR3 sequences, 17% occurring once. The CDR3 is 14 amino acids. Trimming removed 6 bases at V and 4 bases at J, with 15 bases between. Germline lookup yields CDR1 LNHDA and CDR2 SQIVND (reference sequence).

V and J are TRBV19 and TRBJ1-2; weak D call: TRBD1 (6 bases). The sample comprised peripheral blood. This clonotype was obtained from an adult woman with stable Graves' hyperthyroidism. CDR3: CASRLDSLSYGYTF. CDR3 coding DNA: TGTGCCAGTAGGCTGGACAGTTTGAGCTATGGCTACACCTTC.